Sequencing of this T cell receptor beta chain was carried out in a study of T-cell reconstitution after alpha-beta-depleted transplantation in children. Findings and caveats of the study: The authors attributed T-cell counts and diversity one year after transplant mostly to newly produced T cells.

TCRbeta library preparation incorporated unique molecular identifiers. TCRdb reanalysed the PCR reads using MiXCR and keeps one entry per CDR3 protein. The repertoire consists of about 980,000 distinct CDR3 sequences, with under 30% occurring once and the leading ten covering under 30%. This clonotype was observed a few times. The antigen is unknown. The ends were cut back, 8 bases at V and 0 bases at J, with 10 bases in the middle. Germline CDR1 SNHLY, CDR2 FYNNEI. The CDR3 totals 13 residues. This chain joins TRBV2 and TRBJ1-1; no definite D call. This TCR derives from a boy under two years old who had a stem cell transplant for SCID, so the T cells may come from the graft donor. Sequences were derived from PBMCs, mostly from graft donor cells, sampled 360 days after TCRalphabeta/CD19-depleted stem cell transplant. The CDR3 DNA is TGTGCCAGCGGTTGGACCATGAACACTGAAGCTTTCTTT. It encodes CASGWTMNTEAFF.